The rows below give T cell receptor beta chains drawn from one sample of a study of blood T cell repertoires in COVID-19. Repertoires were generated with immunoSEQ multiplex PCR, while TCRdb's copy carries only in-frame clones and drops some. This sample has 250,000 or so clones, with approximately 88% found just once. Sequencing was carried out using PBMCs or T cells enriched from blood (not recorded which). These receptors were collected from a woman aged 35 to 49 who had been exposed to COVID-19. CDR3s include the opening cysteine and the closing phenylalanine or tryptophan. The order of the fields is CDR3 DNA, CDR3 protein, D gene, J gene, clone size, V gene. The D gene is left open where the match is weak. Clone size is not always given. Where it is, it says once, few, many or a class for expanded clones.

CDR3 DNA: TGCAGTGCTATCAGCCAAGAGACCCAGTACTTC; CDR3 protein: CSAISQETQYF; D gene: -; J gene: TRBJ2-5; clone size: -; V gene: TRBV20-1
CDR3 DNA: TGTGCCAGCAGCCCATACAGGGTTCGGCCTACACGGAACACTGAAGCTTTCTTT; CDR3 protein: CASSPYRVRPTRNTEAFF; D gene: -; J gene: TRBJ1-1; clone size: -; V gene: TRBV7-8
CDR3 DNA: TGTGCCAGCAGCCAAGCGGGACAGGGTGTGTTAAGAGGCTATTCACCCCTCCACTTT; CDR3 protein: CASSQAGQGVLRGYSPLHF; D gene: TRBD1; J gene: TRBJ1-6; clone size: -; V gene: TRBV3-1/TRBV3-2
CDR3 DNA: TGCAGTGCTAGTTACGTGGGGGCGAACACTGAAGCTTTCTTT; CDR3 protein: CSASYVGANTEAFF; D gene: -; J gene: TRBJ1-1; clone size: -; V gene: TRBV20-1
CDR3 DNA: TGTGCCAGCACCAAGGGACAATACACCGGGGAGCTGTTTTTT; CDR3 protein: CASTKGQYTGELFF; D gene: -; J gene: TRBJ2-2; clone size: -; V gene: TRBV6-5
CDR3 DNA: TGTGCCAGCAGCCAAGAAATGGGACAGAAAAAAAACATTCAGTACTTC; CDR3 protein: CASSQEMGQKKNIQYF; D gene: TRBD1; J gene: TRBJ2-4; clone size: -; V gene: TRBV4-2
CDR3 DNA: TGTGCCAGTAGCGTAATACAGGGTCCCCTCCACTTT; CDR3 protein: CASSVIQGPLHF; D gene: -; J gene: TRBJ1-6; clone size: -; V gene: TRBV19
CDR3 DNA: TGTGCCAGCAGCCGTCAGGGTCGGAATGAGCAGTTCTTC; CDR3 protein: CASSRQGRNEQFF; D gene: -; J gene: TRBJ2-1; clone size: -; V gene: TRBV6-5
CDR3 DNA: TGTGCCAGCTCTCCCGATAGCACTAATGAAAAACTGTTTTTT; CDR3 protein: CASSPDSTNEKLFF; D gene: -; J gene: TRBJ1-4; clone size: once; V gene: TRBV18
CDR3 DNA: TGTGCCAGCAGCACCAACACGGGAACCTACAATGAGCAGTTCTTC; CDR3 protein: CASSTNTGTYNEQFF; D gene: -; J gene: TRBJ2-1; clone size: -; V gene: TRBV11-2
CDR3 DNA: TGTGCCTGGAGTGGCGGACTGCAAAATTCACCCCTCCACTTT; CDR3 protein: CAWSGGLQNSPLHF; D gene: -; J gene: TRBJ1-6; clone size: -; V gene: TRBV30
CDR3 DNA: TGTGCCAGCAGCTTGTGGACAGGTGGTAATCAGCCCCAGCATTTT; CDR3 protein: CASSLWTGGNQPQHF; D gene: TRBD1; J gene: TRBJ1-5; clone size: -; V gene: TRBV5-6
CDR3 DNA: TGTGCCAGCCAGGGAGAAAAACTGTTTTTT; CDR3 protein: CASQGEKLFF; D gene: -; J gene: TRBJ1-4; clone size: once; V gene: TRBV11-1
CDR3 DNA: TGTGCCAGTAGTTCGGGGGGCGCAGCTGGCTACACCTTC; CDR3 protein: CASSSGGAAGYTF; D gene: -; J gene: TRBJ1-2; clone size: -; V gene: TRBV19
CDR3 DNA: TGTGCCAGCATCGGGGGTGGGGCGCGGGGCTACACCTTC; CDR3 protein: CASIGGGARGYTF; D gene: -; J gene: TRBJ1-2; clone size: -; V gene: TRBV28
CDR3 DNA: TGTGCCAGTAGTATAGCCCGGGGACTAGCCGGGGAGACCCAGTACTTC; CDR3 protein: CASSIARGLAGETQYF; D gene: TRBD2; J gene: TRBJ2-5; clone size: -; V gene: TRBV19
CDR3 DNA: TGTGCCAGCAGCCCCACCCGGGTGGCGGCAGATACGCAGTATTTT; CDR3 protein: CASSPTRVAADTQYF; D gene: -; J gene: TRBJ2-3; clone size: -; V gene: TRBV7-2
CDR3 DNA: TGTGCCAGCAGACGATCTAGCAAGGGAGGAGATACGCAGTATTTT; CDR3 protein: CASRRSSKGGDTQYF; D gene: -; J gene: TRBJ2-3; clone size: -; V gene: TRBV5-4
CDR3 DNA: TGTGCCAGCAGCGAGAGACAGGGCCGGGGGGGCCCCACCGGGGAGCTGTTTTTT; CDR3 protein: CASSERQGRGGPTGELFF; D gene: -; J gene: TRBJ2-2; clone size: -; V gene: TRBV9
CDR3 DNA: TGTGCCAGCAGTTCACTCGGGACTCGAGATGAAAAACTGTTTTTT; CDR3 protein: CASSSLGTRDEKLFF; D gene: -; J gene: TRBJ1-4; clone size: -; V gene: TRBV7-9